The present TCR beta chain was sequenced within a study of CD8 T cells in Susac syndrome. The CDR3 has 16 residues. V shed 0 bases and J shed 9 bases, with 18 bases lying between them. Germline V gene lookup returns CDR1 MGHRA and CDR2 YSYEKL. Sequencing of TCR beta drew on CD8+ and CD4+ T cells from blood. This clonotype was seen just once. Roughly 0.5 to 1 ug RNA was reverse transcribed with random hexamers. The immunoSEQ assay covered 54 Vbeta and 13 Jbeta segments for CDR3. TCRdb processed the immunoSEQ multiplex PCR reads anew with MiXCR; each CDR3 protein has one entry. The sample lists 140,000 to 150,000 distinct CDR3 sequences; approximately 96% were seen once.

The genes are TRBV4-1 and TRBJ1-5, with D perhaps matching TRBD1 (5 bases). The sample taken for sequencing was CD4+ T cells from PBMCs. The origin of this receptor is a human donor with Susac syndrome. DNA of the CDR3: TGCGCCAGCAGCCAAGATCGATCGCAGGGATATCTGCCCCAGCATTTT. Translated, it gives CASSQDRSQGYLPQHF.